Listed here is a single T cell receptor (beta chain). Its antigen is unknown. The authors amplified TCR beta CDR3 regions from RNA transcripts. First-round RT-PCR with HTBI primers preceded a second-round multiplex PCR. TCRdb ran MiXCR on the multiplex PCR reads and lists one entry per CDR3 protein. The top ten clones hold approximately 43% of a sample with about 700,000 distinct CDR3 sequences, around 40% of them seen once. Donors with ophthalmopathy: moderate-to-severe activity, CAS ≥3, NOSPECS ≥4, duration under 3 months. Diagnosis was based on clinical symptoms, serum thyroxine, TRAb, thyroid ultrasound and orbital computed tomography. The data stem from a study of Graves' ophthalmopathy and Graves' hyperthyroidism. Across the whole study: Prior to any treatment, peripheral blood was collected at the time of initial diagnosis. Findings of the study overall: Blood shared most expanded thyroid clonotypes above 0.001 frequency.

Input material: peripheral blood. The TCR sequence derives from an adult man with Graves' ophthalmopathy.

The CDR3 DNA reads as TGCAGCGTTGGAAGGGTGGCAGGGGGGGAGACCCAGTACTTC. The encoded protein is CSVGRVAGGETQYF. The V and J genes are TRBV29-1 and TRBJ2-5, with a tentative D call TRBD1 (7 bases). Trimming shortened V by 4 bases and J by 5 bases, and 17 bases separated the two germline ends. CDR1 and CDR2 (germline): SQVTM, ANQGSEA. The CDR3 sequence is 14 residues long.